The 19 T cell receptor beta chains below were found in one sample sequenced in a study of blood T cell repertoires in COVID-19. Sequencing used immunoSEQ multiplex PCR; TCRdb keeps in-frame clones, though not all of them. The data contain 130,000 to 150,000 clones, 65% to 80% of them seen just once; the ten biggest clones take up less than 2.5%. Source material: peripheral blood. The origin of the receptors is a woman aged 60 to 75 with acute or convalescent COVID-19.

V gene TRBV7-2 combines with J gene TRBJ2-7; no definite D call. The CDR3 is made up of 16 amino acids. The germline V and J ends were trimmed by 1 base and 0 bases, with 13 bases remaining between them. Germline V lookup: CDR1 SGHTA, CDR2 FQGNSA. The CDR3 spells CASSLDRVKASYEQYF. The CDR3 nucleotides read TGTGCCAGCAGCTTAGATCGGGTAAAGGCCTCCTACGAGCAGTACTTC.

This clone appeared a single time. V gene TRBV11-2 combines with J gene TRBJ2-7, with D unclear. The germline V gene encodes CDR1 SGHAT and CDR2 FQNNGV. This CDR3 has 13 residues. Trimming shortened V by 2 bases and J by 1 base, and 6 bases separated the two germline ends. The CDR3 nucleotides read TGTGCCAGCAGCTTATACCAGTCCTACGAGCAGTACTTC. It translates to CASSLYQSYEQYF.

J is TRBJ2-1 and V is TRBV27, with D unclear. The CDR3 runs 15 residues. Trimming took off 3 bases at V and 1 base at J, with 10 bases between the two ends. The germline V gene has CDR1 MNHEY and CDR2 SMNVEV (reference sequence). CDR3 loop: CASSFGAASYNEQFF. In DNA form, the CDR3 reads TGTGCCAGCAGTTTCGGCGCGGCGTCCTACAATGAGCAGTTCTTC.

The chain carries TRBV10-2 and TRBJ1-2; 10 nucleotides match TRBD1. Germline CDR1 reads WSHSY; CDR2 reads SAAADI. V lost 3 bases, J lost 7 bases, and 2 bases stayed unmatched. CDR3 size: 13 residues. The CDR3 loop reads CASSDWTGGGYTF. CDR3 in DNA: TGCGCCAGCAGTGATTGGACAGGGGGTGGCTACACCTTC.

This clone has a count of ten or more. V is TRBV7-2 and J is TRBJ1-4; TRBD1 agrees at 8 bases. Trimming at V came to 5 bases and at J to 10 bases, leaving 6 bases not matched to a gene. The germline V gene encodes CDR1 SGHTA and CDR2 FQGNSA. The CDR3 is made up of 13 amino acids. In DNA form, the CDR3 reads TGTGCCAGCAGCACTGTAACAGGGGGAAAACTGTTTTTT. Its protein product is CASSTVTGGKLFF. The full variable domain, with the rest looked up from reference TRBV7-2 and TRBJ1-4, is GAGVSQSPSNKVTEKGKDVELRCDPISGHTALYWYRQSLGQGLEFLIYFQGNSAPDKSGLPSDRFSAERTGGSVSTLTIQRTQQEDSAVYLCASSTVTGGKLFFGSGTQLSVL.

This clone was counted only a few times. Other DNA variants within this sample encode the same CDR3. J is TRBJ1-1 and V is TRBV27; perhaps TRBD1 as D (5 bases). This CDR3 is 11 amino acids long. Trimming took off 6 bases at V and 4 bases at J, with 6 bases between the two ends. CDR1 and CDR2 (germline): MNHEY, SMNVEV (reference sequence). Here the CDR3 reads CASRGGTEAFF. DNA of the CDR3: TGTGCCAGCAGGGGGGGCACTGAAGCTTTCTTT.

This chain connects TRBV5-1 to TRBJ2-3, with D possibly TRBD2 on 6 matching bases. The CDR3 is 16 amino acids. The germline V and J ends were trimmed by 1 base and 1 base, with 13 bases remaining between them. Germline V gives CDR1 SGHRS, CDR2 YFSETQ. CDR3 amino acids: CASSLYGGTGTDTQYF. The CDR3 DNA is TGCGCCAGCAGCTTGTACGGCGGGACTGGCACAGATACGCAGTATTTT.

The rearrangement links TRBV29-1 to TRBJ2-7, with TRBD2 identical over 8 bases. With 3 bases clipped from V and 3 bases from J, the junction kept 1 base outside the gene matches. The CDR3 is 12 residues long. The germline V gene encodes CDR1 SQVTM and CDR2 ANQGSEA. The CDR3 here is CSVDAGGYEQYF. The DNA for the CDR3 is TGCAGCGTTGATGCGGGAGGCTACGAGCAGTACTTC.

For the CDR3, the DNA is TGCGCCAGCAGCTTGGGTAGTCGTCCCTACAATGAGCAGTTCTTC. The encoded protein is CASSLGSRPYNEQFF. The chain links TRBV5-1 to TRBJ2-1; D uncertain. V was cut by 0 bases and J by 2 bases, with 9 bases left in between. Germline lookup yields CDR1 SGHRS and CDR2 YFSETQ. The CDR3 totals 15 residues.

The CDR3 region has the DNA TGCGCCAGCAGCTTAACAGGGAACCATGAGCAGTTCTTC. It yields the protein CASSLTGNHEQFF. The chain joins TRBV5-1 to TRBJ2-1, with D maybe TRBD1 (6 bases). The V end was cut by 2 bases, the J end by 8 bases, with 11 bases between. Germline CDR1 SGHRS, CDR2 YFSETQ. This CDR3 is 13 amino acids long.

V usage is TRBV10-3 and J usage is TRBJ2-1; the match to TRBD2 covers 7 bases. The CDR3 consists of 14 residues. V dropped 2 bases and J dropped 6; count of bases not matched to a gene: 4. Germline V lookup: CDR1 ENHRY, CDR2 SYGVKD. The CDR3 sequence: CAISEGLVTNEQFF. The CDR3 nucleotides are TGTGCCATCAGTGAGGGACTAGTCACCAATGAGCAGTTCTTC.

The V and J genes are TRBV6-5 and TRBJ2-7; TRBD2 is a possible D gene (7 bases). V lost 10 bases and J 3 bases, leaving 16 bases between the germline ends. The CDR3 runs 13 residues. Looked up from germline, CDR1 is MNHEY and CDR2 is SVGAGI. The CDR3 sequence: CAMGGGSFYEQYF. CDR3 nucleotides: TGTGCCATGGGGGGCGGGAGTTTCTACGAGCAGTACTTC.

A single count supports this clone. The rearrangement links TRBV28 to TRBJ1-6, with D maybe TRBD1 (6 bases). Trimming stripped 7 bases from V and 14 bases from J, with 18 bases between. The V gene's germline CDR1 is MDHEN and CDR2 SYDVKM. The CDR3 totals 13 residues. This CDR3 reads CASTVRGARALHF. CDR3 nucleotide sequence: TGTGCCAGCACTGTGCGGGGGGCTCGGGCCCTCCACTTT.

The rearrangement uses TRBV12-5 and TRBJ2-1; 7 nucleotides match TRBD2. The CDR3 extends over 21 amino acids. CDR1 is LGHNT and CDR2 is FRNRAP in the germline V gene. After removal of 1 base from V and 3 bases from J, the junction contained 21 bases not matched to a gene. The DNA of the CDR3 is TGTGCTAGTGGTTTGGCCACTTGGTCCGCGGGAGATGAGTTGGGCTACAATGAGCAGTTCTTC. It translates to CASGLATWSAGDELGYNEQFF.

In this sample, this clone turned up a few times. The chain links TRBV30 to TRBJ2-5; TRBD2 agrees at 10 bases. Germline CDR1 is GTSNPN and CDR2 is SVGIG (reference sequence). Unmatched junction bases numbered 12, after V lost 4 bases and J lost 4 bases. CDR3 length equals 16 residues. The CDR3 protein is CAWTRGSGRFGETQYF. CDR3 DNA sequence: TGTGCCTGGACCCGGGGTAGCGGGAGGTTCGGAGAGACCCAGTACTTC.

The chain has TRBV20-1 and TRBJ2-7; 7 positions agree with TRBD2. The CDR3 spans 14 residues. V was pared by 3 bases and J by 3 bases, with 8 bases of the junction left unmatched. CDR1 DFQATT and CDR2 SNEGSKA come from the germline V gene (reference sequence). CDR3 DNA: TGCAGTGCTAGTGGGAGGGTTGGAGGCTACGAGCAGTACTTC. It specifies CSASGRVGGYEQYF.

The chain couples TRBV18 to TRBJ2-2, with 11 bases lining up with TRBD2. This CDR3 spans 15 amino acids. Germline CDR1 reads KGHSH; CDR2 reads LQKENI. The V gene end was trimmed by 3 bases and the J gene end by 4 bases; junction bases not matched to a gene: 1. The CDR3 DNA is TGTGCCAGCTCACCCGGACTAGCGGGCACCGGGGAGCTGTTTTTT. Residues: CASSPGLAGTGELFF.

The chain is built from TRBV19 and TRBJ1-2; tentative D call: TRBD1 (5 bases). This CDR3 contains 12 residues. V lost 6 bases to trimming and J lost 6 bases, with 11 bases between them. CDR1 and CDR2 (germline): LNHDA, SQIVND (reference sequence). The chain's CDR3 is CASRGRANGYTF. Written as DNA, the CDR3 is TGTGCCAGTAGGGGCAGGGCAAATGGCTACACCTTC.

The V gene is TRBV3-1 (or the pseudogene TRBV3-2), the J gene TRBJ2-7; TRBD1 is a possible D gene (5 bases). Trimming left V 4 bases short and J 3 bases short, with 10 bases between. CDR3 length equals 13 residues. Looked up from germline, CDR1 is LGHDT and CDR2 is YNNKEL (reference sequence). DNA for the CDR3: TGTGCCAGCAGCCGGGGCGCAAACTACGAGCAGTACTTC. It translates to CASSRGANYEQYF.